Detailed here is one T cell receptor (beta chain). Its specific antigen is unknown. One junction end disagrees with the germline gene, perhaps due to a read error. This sample is drawn from a study of tumor and adjacent non-tumor tissue in lung cancer (dated by TCRdb to the late 2010s). Broadly, across the study: Patients with adenocarcinoma (approximately 12), squamous cell carcinoma (2) and small cell lung cancer (1) were included in the cohort. Ages among the roughly 15 patients ranged from about 31 to 76 years, there were some 10 men and 5 women, and disease was at TNM stage I to III. For each patient, one tumor sample and one normal lung sample were taken, giving about 31 paired specimens that underwent TCRbeta CDR3 sequencing. A total of approximately 120,000,000 productive TCRbeta reads were generated by sequencing, corresponding to an average of roughly 4 million reads per sample. The study compared bulk TCRbeta repertoires between lung tumor tissue and matched distant non-tumor lung tissue from over twelve lung cancer patients. The investigation overall reported the following: Neither the sequencing platform nor unique molecular identifiers are mentioned in the methods. Significantly higher TCR diversity was found in younger patients, and higher tumor TCR diversity was associated with shorter overall and disease-free survival. Tumor tissue showed significantly higher TCR diversity (inverse Simpson) than normal lung tissue, at about 400 vs 150 (P = 0.0075, Mann-Whitney U test). A significantly larger cumulative share of the repertoire was made up by the top 100 clones in normal lung than in tumor tissue. The cohort had only about 16 patients, and the authors noted that larger samples and more detailed clinical data are needed. Peripheral blood was not sequenced, so blood TCRbeta repertoires were not examined in the lung cancer patients of the study.

RNA was extracted from bulk unsorted tissue and checked for quality with a NanoDrop ND-1000 and an Agilent 2100. Normal lung samples were distant non-tumor tissue taken more than 3 cm from the tumor edge. Newly diagnosed lung cancer patients without prior chemotherapy who had been admitted for thoracic surgery in China between August and November 2014 were enrolled as donors. Anyone who had undergone radiotherapy or chemotherapy before, or who had another cancer at the same time, was left out of the study. Surgical tissue pieces of about 1-2.1 cm3 were preserved in RNAlater solution and stored at -80 °C until use. CDR1 and CDR2 are drawn from the germline V gene: SGHDT, YYEEEE. Spanning cysteine to phenylalanine, the CDR3 consists of 16 amino acids. Only CDR3 DNA remains: 48 bases, in frame from the first base. Library prep was done by multiplex PCR. Sequencer: Illumina HiSeq 2500. TCRbeta libraries were constructed through three rounds of nested PCR with primers (Table S4) according to protocols modified from ARM-PCR. Before sequencing, PCR products of 200-500 bp were cut from the gel and purified using the QIAquick gel extraction kit. The authors' pipeline ran thus. Trimmomatic was used to clean the reads, FLASH merged the cleaned reads into complete CDR3 sequences, and MiTCR assigned the sequences to V(D)J germline segments. Clonal diversity was calculated as the inverse Simpson's index using VDJtools. Productive reads were defined as in-frame sequences without a premature stop codon. TCRdb handled the public reads itself, with Q25 trimming in fastp and clone calling in MiXCR, and kept productive beta chains. Entries are consolidated by CDR3 protein sequence, retaining the most common genes and DNA. TCRdb's processing, not the authors' own work, is the source of the V and J calls. A total of about 90,000 distinct CDR3 sequences appear in this sample, around 76% of them only once. The leading ten clones occupy 20% to 25% of the sample.

The sequence was collected from a woman aged 45-65 years with non-small cell lung cancer. This receptor chain uses TRBV5-6 and TRBJ2-1; TRBD2 might be the D gene, on 6 matching bases. The specimen sequenced was distant non-tumor lung tissue. In nucleotides, the sequence is TGTGCCAGCAGTTTGGGTGGGGGGTCTTGGGGCAATGAGCAGTTCTTC. It specifies CASSLGGGSWGNEQFF. Reference TRBV5-6 and TRBJ2-1 proteins supply the regions before and after the CDR3; the full variable domain is: DAGVTQSPTHLIKTRGQQVTLRCSPKSGHDTVSWYQQALGQGPQFIFQYYEEEERQRGNFPDRFSGHQFPNYSSELNVNALLLGDSALYLCASSLGGGSWGNEQFFGPGTRLTVL.